This TCR beta chain was sequenced for a study of shared clonotypes between healthy human individuals. At the level of the study: The donor pool was made up of two women and three men aged 18 to 49.

Trimming stripped 0 bases from V and 2 bases from J, with 11 bases between. The CDR3 runs to 15 residues. In germline, CDR1 is SGHNT, CDR2 YYREEE (reference sequence). Donors had no recently reported acute infections or vaccinations and were HIV-negative. Some clones are missing from TCRdb's copy, which holds only in-frame ones; the method was immunoSEQ multiplex PCR. This table has under 2,500,000 clones, approximately 96% appearing once. This TCR was recovered from a man aged 18 to 30 in good health. Sequenced: naive CD4+ T cells sorted from blood. The subset denotes: CD45RA+ positively selected. The chain employs TRBV5-4 and TRBJ1-2; D might be TRBD1 (5 bases). CDR3 sequence (DNA): TGTGCCAGCAGCTTGGCGTCGGGGCGCAACTATGGCTACACCTTC. This codes for CASSLASGRNYGYTF.